This TCR beta chain came from a study of blood T cell repertoires in COVID-19. Study as a whole: Sites in the United States, Italy and Spain provided acute and convalescent COVID-19 samples. The analysed material was cDNA or gDNA that came from T cells, B-cell-depleted T cells, or PBMCs.

This clone appeared a single time. In the study's own analysis: Amplification of reference gene primers provided the estimated nucleated cell counts. Only in-frame clones appear in the TCRdb table, and some are missing; sequencing was by immunoSEQ multiplex PCR. The V and J calls and clone size were taken over from that table, and D and trimming were inferred from the DNA. The data contain fewer than 200,000 clones, 87% of them seen just once; the ten biggest clones take up under 25%. The CDR3 contains 14 residues. CDR1 KGHSH and CDR2 LQKENI come from the germline V gene. V shed 2 bases and J shed 5 bases, with 10 bases lying between them.

This chain connects TRBV18 to TRBJ2-1; D is perhaps TRBD2 (6 bases). The clonotype originates from a man aged 55 to 69 with active or convalescent COVID-19. The source material was peripheral blood. CDR3 bases: TGTGCCAGCTCACCAGGGGGGTCCCACAATGAGCAGTTCTTC. It translates to CASSPGGSHNEQFF.